A selection of T cell receptor beta chains follows, all from one sample in a study of persistence of HIV-infected CD4 T cells. Their antigens remain unidentified. Clones were sequenced by immunoSEQ multiplex PCR, and TCRdb holds only the in-frame ones, with some missing. This sample has nearly 20,000 clones, with more than 55% found just once. The sequences come from CD4+ T cells sorted from PBMCs after approximately 18-hour stimulation, collected from a patient who received antiretroviral therapy. All receptors derive from an adult woman with HIV who was CMV-seropositive. CDR3s include the opening cysteine and the closing phenylalanine or tryptophan.

V gene	J gene	CDR3 length	CDR3 protein
TRBV7-9	TRBJ2-1	12	CASSLAGVGQFF
TRBV10-3	TRBJ2-1	15	CATLQGTSSYNEQFF
TRBV20-1	TRBJ1-1	11	CSASGNTEAFF
TRBV19	TRBJ1-1	14	CASSIGAVEHEAFF
TRBV10-3	TRBJ1-6	17	CAISPSGPSSYNSPLHF
TRBV28	TRBJ2-5	12	CASSDLRETQYF
TRBV9	TRBJ2-1	14	CASSPRTAYNEQFF
TRBV30	TRBJ1-1	14	CAWTRDRRNTEAFF
TRBV4-2	TRBJ2-2	14	CASSYTGTTGELFF
TRBV25-1	TRBJ1-3	17	CASSELGHLSSGNTIYF
TRBV27	TRBJ2-2	15	CASSYRSLNTGELFF
TRBV5-1	TRBJ2-5	13	CASSIGTAETQYF
TRBV19	TRBJ1-5	12	CASGGASRPQHF
TRBV6-2/TRBV6-3	TRBJ1-3	14	CASIPTVLGNTIYF
TRBV5-1	TRBJ1-1	13	CASSHSEGVEAFF
TRBV9	TRBJ2-6	18	CASSPRLAGGSGANVLTF
TRBV24-1	TRBJ2-1	15	CATSDRVGGYNEQFF
TRBV2	TRBJ1-1	15	CASSEDRVGNTEAFF
TRBV5-8	TRBJ1-5	16	CASSLDTGWGNQPQHF
TRBV19	TRBJ2-1	14	CASSMGSGYNEQFF
TRBV7-3	TRBJ1-6	16	CASSLNPAGGLEPLHF
TRBV5-1	TRBJ1-1	14	CASSLTGSHTEAFF
TRBV15	TRBJ2-2	14	CATRTNRGTGELFF
TRBV4-2	TRBJ1-5	15	CASSQVDSRNQPQHF
TRBV10-2	TRBJ2-2	17	CASRPDLSGGYTGELFF
TRBV5-6	TRBJ2-7	13	CASSWRRGGEQYF
TRBV3-1/TRBV3-2	TRBJ2-5	13	CASSPPSVQTQYF
TRBV4-1	TRBJ2-2	17	CASSHPARGGNTGELFF
TRBV10-3	TRBJ2-3	14	CAISDKARGDTQYF
TRBV7-9	TRBJ1-6	16	CASSSSGQVYNSPLHF
TRBV5-8	TRBJ1-1	15	CASSADTGWGGEAFF
TRBV30	TRBJ2-5	13	CACPLRSQETQYF
TRBV10-3	TRBJ1-2	14	CAISEPNRGWGYTF
TRBV12-5	TRBJ2-5	14	CASGSYPGVETQYF
TRBV19	TRBJ1-1	16	CASSRDRGLIGTEAFF
TRBV6-5	TRBJ1-4	15	CASSPAGSRSEKLFF
TRBV6-5	TRBJ2-7	14	CASSYGGAGYEQYF
TRBV6-5	TRBJ1-1	14	CASSPPGMNTEAFF
TRBV18	TRBJ1-1	14	CASSPGFLGTEAFF
TRBV5-6	TRBJ2-5	14	CASSLGVRQETQYF
TRBV3-1/TRBV3-2	TRBJ1-1	14	CASTKQGGHTEAFF
TRBV7-3	TRBJ2-1	14	CASSRSGAGNEQFF
TRBV2	TRBJ2-6	15	CASTQGGSGANVLTF
TRBV10-1	TRBJ2-5	11	CASSDWETQYF
TRBV10-2	TRBJ1-5	12	CASSERDQPQHF
TRBV28	TRBJ1-6	15	CASSFRQGSNSPLHF
TRBV6-5	TRBJ2-7	14	CASNTLAGGIEQYF
TRBV10-3	TRBJ1-2	15	CAISESRAMEVGYTF
TRBV7-3	TRBJ1-1	16	CASSLVGLGSGTEAFF
TRBV6-5	TRBJ2-2	14	CASSFGMRTGELFF
TRBV7-8	TRBJ1-3	16	CASSPGGGYSGNTIYF